This T cell receptor beta chain is from a study of early T cells in non-severe SARS-CoV-2 infection. Study overall: Sequencing was performed on bulk RNA from unsorted whole blood, leaving chains unpaired. Study results and caveats: Anti-spike CD8 responses were favored in VDJdb matching, and private and CD4 specificities were missed.

Each single cDNA molecule received a unique molecular identifier. TCRdb re-called the 5' RACE reads through MiXCR, storing one row per CDR3 protein. The table lists tens of thousands of distinct CDR3 sequences, roughly 7.3% of them singletons. About this clonotype itself: Its antigen is currently unknown.

The CDR3 is 15 amino acids. The V and J ends lost 0 bases and 6 bases, in that order; junction bases with no gene match: 9. Germline CDR1 is DFQATT and CDR2 is SNEGSKA (reference sequence). The rearrangement joins TRBV20-1 to TRBJ2-5; 8 bases are a match to TRBD2. This sequence was found in an adult who was a healthcare worker with PCR-confirmed SARS-CoV-2 infection or an uninfected control (not recorded which). Source material: whole blood. This CDR3 is CSARDRGGGTKTQYF. The CDR3 DNA reads as TGCAGTGCTAGAGATCGAGGCGGGGGGACCAAGACCCAGTACTTC.